The source of this T cell receptor (beta chain) is a study of blood T cell repertoires in COVID-19. Background on the study: Donors in the United States, Italy and Spain gave samples during acute or convalescent COVID-19. Sample material is recorded as cDNA or gDNA derived from T cells, B-cell-depleted T cells, or PBMCs.

Per the original data handling: Nucleated cell number was recorded as an estimate derived from reference gene primer amplification. Sequencing used immunoSEQ multiplex PCR; TCRdb keeps in-frame clones, though not all of them. Clonal size and the V and J genes are those of that table, whereas D and trimming came from the DNA. The sample carries some 200,000 clones, 80% to 85% recorded once. A single count supports this clone. Germline trimming cut 3 bases from V and 6 bases from J; bases unmatched to any gene: 8. CDR3 length: 15 amino acids. Looked up from germline, CDR1 is SGHTA and CDR2 is FQGTGA. This receptor was obtained from a woman aged 65 to 85 with COVID-19, enrolled during active disease. This chain joins TRBV7-3 and TRBJ2-1; 7 bases align to TRBD2. Specimen: peripheral blood. CDR3 sequence (DNA): TGTGCCAGCAGCTTCCGGGGGGTTCAGGGCAATGAGCAGTTCTTC. Its translation: CASSFRGVQGNEQFF.